The 32 T cell receptor beta chains in this list originate from one sample, sequenced in a study of blood T cell repertoires in COVID-19. Libraries were prepared by immunoSEQ multiplex PCR; TCRdb keeps only in-frame clonotypes and omits some of them. In the table there are about 250,000 clones, approximately 88% of which are singletons. Sequenced material: peripheral blood. The receptor source for this set is a woman younger than 45 with COVID-19, enrolled during active disease.

The V call is TRBV18, the J call TRBJ2-1, with D tentatively TRBD2 (6 bases). The germline CDR1 and CDR2 sequences are KGHSH and LQKENI. The length of the CDR3 is 12 residues. The V end was cut by 3 bases, the J end by 9 bases, with 9 bases between. CDR3 bases: TGTGCCAGCTCACCCTATAGCGGTGAGCAGTTCTTC. It codes for CASSPYSGEQFF. The full variable domain, with the rest looked up from reference TRBV18 and TRBJ2-1, is NAGVMQNPRHLVRRRGQEARLRCSPMKGHSHVYWYRQLPEEGLKFMVYLQKENIIDESGMPKERFSAEFPKEGPSILRIQQVVRGDSAAYFCASSPYSGEQFFGPGTRLTVL.

The sample holds a few counts of this clone. The V and J genes are TRBV10-3 and TRBJ2-3; D not certain. The CDR3 is 14 amino acids. CDR1 and CDR2 from the germline V gene are ENHRY and SYGVKD. Trimming stripped 2 bases from V and 6 bases from J, with 12 bases between. In DNA, the CDR3 is TGTGCCATCAGTGAGGGAGTGGTGCGCGATACGCAGTATTTT. Translation gives CAISEGVVRDTQYF.

Notes on this clone: One end of the junction varies from germline; a read error may be responsible. This chain links TRBV5-8 with TRBJ2-5, with TRBD2 matching over 9 bases. Germline-derived CDR1 and CDR2 are SGHTS and YDEGEE. The CDR3 is 17 residues long. CDR3 in amino acids: CASSLILWSSGGVQLHF. The CDR3 region has the DNA TGTGCCAGCAGCTTGATATTATGGAGTAGCGGGGGAGTCCAGCTACACTTC.

This clone has just a few counts. Other DNA sequences in the sample encode the same CDR3. The CDR3 nucleotides read TGTGCCAGCAGTCCGGGACAGGGCTATGGCTACACCTTC. It is translated as CASSPGQGYGYTF. The chain joins TRBV25-1 to TRBJ1-2; 9 nucleotides match TRBD1. The CDR3 is 13 amino acids. V lost 5 bases and J lost 4; bases outside the gene matches: 2. Germline values: CDR1 MGHDK, CDR2 SYGVNS.

The chain couples TRBV6-2 or TRBV6-3 to TRBJ1-1; D is ambiguous. The CDR3 sequence is 14 residues long. V was trimmed by 5 bases and J by 5 bases, leaving 15 bases between them. The germline CDR1 and CDR2 sequences are MNHEY and SVGEGT. The CDR3 spells CASSPYHRGTEAFF. CDR3 in DNA: TGTGCCAGCAGTCCCTACCATAGAGGGACTGAAGCTTTCTTT.

This chain joins TRBV11-3 and TRBJ2-2; TRBD1 matches at 11 bases. The CDR3 runs 16 residues. The V and J ends lost 6 bases and 5 bases, in that order; junction bases with no gene match: 8. Germline CDR1 SGHNT, CDR2 YENEEA. The CDR3 bases are TGTGCCAGCAGGTCGGGACAGGGGGGAGAAACCGGGGAGCTGTTTTTT. Translation: CASRSGQGGETGELFF.

The chain recombines TRBV5-6 with TRBJ2-4; 9 bases line up with TRBD1. V trimming: 3 bases; J trimming: 0 bases; junction bases outside the gene matches: 4. CDR1 and CDR2 (germline): SGHDT, YYEEEE. This CDR3 contains 16 residues. CDR3 in DNA: TGTGCCAGCAGCTGGGGACAGGGTTTAGCCAAAAACATTCAGTACTTC. Translation: CASSWGQGLAKNIQYF.

This clone has only a few counts. The sample contains more than one DNA sequence encoding this CDR3. The gene calls are TRBV28 and TRBJ1-3, with a possible D match to TRBD1 (5 bases). CDR3 length: 15 residues. Trimming removed 5 bases from V and 0 bases from J, with 11 bases in between. Germline V gives CDR1 MDHEN, CDR2 SYDVKM. Here the CDR3 reads CASSPGTASGNTIYF. The CDR3 nucleotides read TGTGCCAGCAGTCCCGGGACTGCCTCTGGAAACACCATATATTTT.

This clone was picked up a small number of times. The chain recombines TRBV4-1 with TRBJ1-1; D is unresolved. Trimming left V 3 bases short and J 3 bases short, with 14 bases between. Germline lookup yields CDR1 MGHRA and CDR2 YSYEKL. The CDR3 contains 15 residues. In DNA, the CDR3 is TGCGCCAGCAGCCAGCTGGGCGGGGAATACACTGAAGCTTTCTTT. Amino acid sequence: CASSQLGGEYTEAFF.

The chain joins TRBV21-1 to TRBJ1-6; the D call in the table, TRBD1, was not verified against the DNA. TRBV21-1 is a known pseudogene. CDR3 length: 15 residues. The CDR3 bases are TGTGCCAGCAGCACCCGGGACAGAGGTAATTCACCCCTCCACTTT. As protein: CASSTRDRGNSPLHF.

The chain carries TRBV5-5 and TRBJ2-7, with 7 nucleotides matching TRBD2. The CDR3 consists of 14 residues. The germline V gene has CDR1 SGHKS and CDR2 YYEKEE (reference sequence). With V trimmed by 4 bases and J by 9 bases, 13 bases remained unmatched. This CDR3 is CASSPYRGGSGQYV. The CDR3 region has the DNA TGTGCCAGCAGCCCGTACCGTGGCGGGAGTGGGCAGTACGTC.

The chain is built from TRBV5-5 and TRBJ1-3; TRBD1 matches 7 bases. Germline V gene lookup returns CDR1 SGHKS and CDR2 YYEKEE (reference sequence). The CDR3 is 17 residues long. The junction had 7 bases not matched to a gene; V was cut back by 1 base and J by 0 bases. CDR3 nucleotide sequence: TGTGCCAGCAGCTTGTCAACAGGGGAAGGCTCTGGAAACACCATATATTTT. Amino acids: CASSLSTGEGSGNTIYF.

The rearrangement joins TRBV29-1 to TRBJ1-5; possible D gene TRBD1, 5 bases. The V gene lost 5 bases and the J gene lost 2 bases, with 10 bases spanning the gap. Germline CDR1 is SQVTM and CDR2 is ANQGSEA. The CDR3 covers 13 residues. CDR3 sequence: CSVLVQGNQPQHF. The CDR3 DNA is TGCAGCGTTTTGGTACAGGGCAATCAGCCCCAGCATTTT.

This chain uses TRBV28 with TRBJ2-7; no clear D gene. CDR3 size: 13 residues. Germline CDR1 is MDHEN and CDR2 is SYDVKM. V was pared by 3 bases and J by 3 bases, with 9 bases between. The CDR3 loop reads CASSLPGNYEQYV. The DNA of the CDR3 is TGTGCCAGCAGTTTGCCAGGAAACTACGAGCAGTACGTC.

The rearrangement uses TRBV5-1 and TRBJ1-3; 10 nucleotides align to TRBD1. The V segment lost 4 bases and the J segment 1 base; nucleotides outside the gene matches: 5. CDR3 length: 16 amino acids. Per the germline V gene, CDR1 is SGHRS and CDR2 is YFSETQ. The CDR3 protein is CASSHGTGVSGNTIYF. The CDR3 bases are TGCGCCAGCAGCCACGGGACAGGGGTGTCTGGAAACACCATATATTTT.

A single count supports this clone. The chain couples TRBV7-9 to TRBJ2-5; 13 nucleotides line up with TRBD2. Trimming at V came to 5 bases and at J to 2 bases, leaving 8 bases not matched to a gene. Germline CDR1 and CDR2: SEHNR and FQNEAQ (reference sequence). The CDR3 totals 17 residues. Written as DNA, the CDR3 is TGTGCCAGCAGCAAATCGACTAGCGGGAGGACACAAGAGACCCAGTACTTC. It codes for CASSKSTSGRTQETQYF. The complete variable domain, with remaining parts taken from reference TRBV7-9 and TRBJ2-5, reads DTGVSQNPRHKITKRGQNVTFRCDPISEHNRLYWYRQTLGQGPEFLTYFQNEAQLEKSRLLSDRFSAERPKGSFSTLEIQRTEQGDSAMYLCASSKSTSGRTQETQYFGPGTRLLVL.

This chain uses TRBV4-2 with TRBJ1-2, with 8 nucleotides matching TRBD1. The CDR3 totals 15 residues. Germline CDR1 is LGHNA and CDR2 is YNFKEQ. V trimming: 0 bases; J trimming: 0 bases; junction bases outside the gene matches: 0. The CDR3 is CASSQEDRANYGYTF. The DNA of the CDR3 is TGTGCCAGCAGCCAAGAGGACAGGGCTAACTATGGCTACACCTTC.

The chain has TRBV6-1 and TRBJ2-1; D might be TRBD2 (6 bases). The V gene lost 2 bases and the J gene lost 4 bases, with 12 bases spanning the gap. CDR3 length: 15 amino acids. Germline loops: CDR1 MNHNS, CDR2 SASEGT. CDR3 region: CASSEPRELYNEQFF. The CDR3 DNA sequence: TGTGCCAGCAGTGAACCGCGGGAATTGTACAATGAGCAGTTCTTC.

The chain is built from TRBV10-3 and TRBJ2-2, with D maybe TRBD2 (5 bases). Germline V gives CDR1 ENHRY, CDR2 SYGVKD. The CDR3 length is 17 residues. Trimming cost V 0 bases and J 1 base, with 12 bases left between them. The CDR3 region has the DNA TGTGCCATCAGTGAGTCTATGGGAGACTTGAACACCGGGGAGCTGTTTTTT. It codes for CAISESMGDLNTGELFF.

This sequence joins TRBV5-4 and TRBJ2-7, with 8 nucleotides matching TRBD1. Germline loops: CDR1 SGHNT, CDR2 YYREEE (reference sequence). CDR3 size: 15 residues. J lost 3 bases, V lost 4 bases, and 9 bases had no gene match. DNA of the CDR3: TGTGCCAGCAGCCAAGGACAGGGCGAAGGCTACGAGCAGTACTTC. Its protein product is CASSQGQGEGYEQYF.

This chain connects TRBV30 to TRBJ1-1; 10 bases map to TRBD1. CDR1 is GTSNPN, CDR2 SVGIG, per germline (reference sequence). This CDR3 is 15 amino acids long. V lost 3 bases, J lost 10 bases, and 14 bases stayed unmatched. The CDR3 DNA reads TGTGCCTGGAGATTAGGGACAGGGGCTGCTAACGGAGCTTTCTTT. This encodes CAWRLGTGAANGAFF.

The chain combines TRBV2 with TRBJ2-5, with 12 bases identical to TRBD2. CDR3 size: 17 residues. CDR1 SNHLY and CDR2 FYNNEI come from the germline V gene. With V trimmed by 4 bases and J by 5 bases, 11 bases remained unmatched. The CDR3 region is CASSGTSGELRRETQYF. CDR3 nucleotides: TGTGCCAGCAGTGGGACTAGCGGGGAGCTTCGTCGGGAGACCCAGTACTTC.

The rearrangement joins TRBV27 to TRBJ1-3, with 10 nucleotides matching TRBD1. Looked up from germline, CDR1 is MNHEY and CDR2 is SMNVEV (reference sequence). V lost 4 bases, J lost 3 bases, and 6 bases stayed unmatched. The CDR3 has 16 amino acids. This CDR3 reads CASSSSTGGFGNTIYF. CDR3 DNA sequence: TGTGCCAGCAGTTCCTCGACAGGGGGCTTTGGAAACACCATATATTTT.

This rearrangement joins TRBV7-9 to TRBJ2-2; 7 positions match TRBD1. V trimming: 6 bases; J trimming: 2 bases; junction bases outside the gene matches: 9. The CDR3 is 16 residues long. Germline assignment: CDR1 SEHNR and CDR2 FQNEAQ (reference sequence). The CDR3 region is CASRDTGTVNTGELFF. CDR3 sequence (DNA): TGTGCCAGCAGGGATACCGGGACAGTAAACACCGGGGAGCTGTTTTTT.

About this clone itself: It is likely a read error, because the conserved phenylalanine at the end of the CDR3 is missing. The DNA is omitted, as the CDR3 cannot be located on it reliably, and the CDR3 follows TCRdb's listing. The V gene is TRBV2, the J gene TRBJ1-2; the table assigns TRBD1, which was not confirmed against the DNA. The germline CDR1 and CDR2 sequences are SNHLY and FYNNEI. The CDR3 length equals 12 residues, ends included. The CDR3 protein is CASSEEGRTGVL.

This sequence joins TRBV24-1 and TRBJ1-5, with D possibly being TRBD1 (6 bases). Trimming cost V 2 bases and J 4 bases, with 14 bases left between them. This CDR3 is built from 16 residues. Germline CDR1 is KGHDR and CDR2 is SFDVKD. CDR3 amino acids: CATSDSGRGYNQPQHF. The CDR3 bases are TGTGCCACCAGTGATTCGGGCAGGGGCTATAATCAGCCCCAGCATTTT.

In its sample, this clone was seen once. The rearrangement links TRBV29-1 to TRBJ2-1, with D possibly being TRBD1 (6 bases). V was pared by 6 bases and J by 1 base, with 16 bases between. CDR1 and CDR2 (germline): SQVTM, ANQGSEA. The CDR3 is made up of 15 amino acids. CDR3 region: CSVALQGQSYNEQFF. The CDR3 nucleotides are TGCAGCGTCGCCTTACAGGGCCAATCCTACAATGAGCAGTTCTTC.

The V call is TRBV2, the J call TRBJ2-1; 9 bases are a match to TRBD2. V lost 6 bases, J lost 5 bases, and 5 bases stayed unmatched. Germline V gene sequence: CDR1 SNHLY, CDR2 FYNNEI. The length of the CDR3 is 14 residues. The CDR3 sequence: CASRVAGGNNEQFF. For the CDR3, the DNA is TGTGCCAGCAGGGTCGCGGGGGGGAACAATGAGCAGTTCTTC.

The chain couples TRBV29-1 to TRBJ1-3; TRBD1 is a possible D gene (5 bases). CDR3 length equals 16 residues. Germline-derived CDR1 and CDR2 are SQVTM and ANQGSEA. Trimming removed 0 bases from V and 1 base from J, with 13 bases in between. Here the CDR3 DNA reads TGCAGCGTTGAAGATCTTCAGGGCGATTCTGGAAACACCATATATTTT. Encoded protein: CSVEDLQGDSGNTIYF. The whole variable domain, filled in from reference TRBV29-1 and TRBJ1-3, reads SAVISQKPSRDICQRGTSLTIQCQVDSQVTMMFWYRQQPGQSLTLIATANQGSEATYESGFVIDKFPISRPNLTFSTLTVSNMSPEDSSIYLCSVEDLQGDSGNTIYFGEGSWLTVV.

The chain combines TRBV11-2 with TRBJ1-3; possible D gene TRBD1, 6 bases. Trimming took 1 base from V and 1 from J, leaving 11 bases between them. The CDR3 consists of 16 residues. From germline, CDR1 is SGHAT and CDR2 FQNNGV. CDR3 loop: CASSLVWGRSGNTIYF. Written as DNA, the CDR3 is TGTGCCAGCAGCTTAGTTTGGGGGCGTTCTGGAAACACCATATATTTT.

This rearrangement joins TRBV13 to TRBJ2-1, with 8 positions matching TRBD1. CDR1 is PRHDT, CDR2 FYEKMQ, per germline (reference sequence). V trimming: 5 bases; J trimming: 0 bases; junction bases outside the gene matches: 15. The CDR3 is 19 amino acids. As DNA, the CDR3 is TGTGCCAGCAGCGGAAGGGGACAGGCGGCGCCTAGCTCCTACAATGAGCAGTTCTTC. Encoded protein: CASSGRGQAAPSSYNEQFF.

The chain combines TRBV6-5 with TRBJ1-2; D is possibly TRBD1 (5 bases). The CDR3 spans 13 residues. V lost 5 bases and J lost 4, with 11 bases in between. Per germline, CDR1 MNHEY and CDR2 SVGAGI. The chain's CDR3 is CASSKQGVYGYTF. CDR3 coding DNA: TGTGCCAGCAGTAAGCAGGGCGTCTATGGCTACACCTTC.